The sequence of this TCR beta chain was determined in a study of OX40 agonist ivuxolimab in advanced cancers. Assay used: immunoSEQ multiplex PCR; TCRdb lists only in-frame clones, some missing. In the table there are approximately 77,000 clones, about 90% of which are singletons. Specimen: CD4+ or CD8+ T cells sorted from blood, collected in a trial of the OX40 agonist ivuxolimab. This clonotype was sampled from an adult with an advanced solid tumor such as melanoma, head and neck, liver or kidney cancer.

The CDR3 DNA follows: TGTGCCAGCAGCTCCGACCCCTTAGCGGGGGGTATTATCACGCAGTATTTT. Translation gives CASSSDPLAGGIITQYF. The chain uses TRBV5-8 and TRBJ2-3, with TRBD2 identical over 10 bases. CDR3 length: 17 amino acids. V was pared by 3 bases and J by 9 bases, with 16 bases of the junction left unmatched. Looked up from germline, CDR1 is SGHTS and CDR2 is YDEGEE.